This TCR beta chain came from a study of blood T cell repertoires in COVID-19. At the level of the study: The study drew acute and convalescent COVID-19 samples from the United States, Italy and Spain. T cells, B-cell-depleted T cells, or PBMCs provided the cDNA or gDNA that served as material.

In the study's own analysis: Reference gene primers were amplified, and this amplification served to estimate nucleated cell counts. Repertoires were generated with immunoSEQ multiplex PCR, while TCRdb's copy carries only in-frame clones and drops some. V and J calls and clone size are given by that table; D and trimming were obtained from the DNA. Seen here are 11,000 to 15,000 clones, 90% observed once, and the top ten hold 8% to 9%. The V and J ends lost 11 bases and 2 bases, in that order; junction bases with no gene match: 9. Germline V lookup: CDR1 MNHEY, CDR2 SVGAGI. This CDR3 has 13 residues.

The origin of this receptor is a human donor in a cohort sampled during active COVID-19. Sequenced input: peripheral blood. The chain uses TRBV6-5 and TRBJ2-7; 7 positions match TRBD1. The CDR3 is CAAKTGIPYEQYF. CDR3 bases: TGTGCCGCAAAGACAGGGATACCCTACGAGCAGTACTTC.